This T cell receptor (beta chain) was documented in a study of T cell responses to AZD1222 COVID-19 vaccine. A remark on this clone: Its cognate antigen is unknown.

V lost 1 base and J lost 6, with 10 bases in between. CDR3 length: 13 residues. CDR1 GTSNPN and CDR2 SVGIG come from the germline V gene (reference sequence). Sequencing used immunoSEQ multiplex PCR; TCRdb keeps in-frame clones, though not all of them. The table has around 110,000 clones, about 90% seen once. The study, taken as a whole, reports: Only a handful of people who got AZD1222 tested seropositive at baseline. Following two doses of AZD1222, Spike-specific TCR breadth and depth rose. There were repertoire samples only from the period after the peak T cell response. White British ancestry dominated among donors, who included more females, and clonal diversity was possibly underestimated.

This chain links TRBV30 with TRBJ1-5; D gene unclear. The material was peripheral blood, obtained 28 days after the second AZD1222 dose. This sequence was found in an adult who received the AZD1222 COVID-19 vaccine. The CDR3 here is CAWSGSPGQPQHF. The CDR3 coding sequence is TGTGCCTGGAGTGGCAGCCCCGGTCAGCCCCAGCATTTT.